Listed below are T cell receptor beta chains from one sample, sequenced in a study of shared clonotypes between healthy human individuals. Produced via immunoSEQ multiplex PCR; TCRdb's table is partial and in-frame only. The sample holds 1.6 million or so clones, 98% seen once. The sequencing input was naive CD4+ T cells sorted from blood. The source of these receptors is a man between 25 and 39 years old in good health. Each CDR3 is given with its conserved first and last residue. The D gene is left open where the match is weak. Not all rows give a size; the values are once, few, many and, for expanded clones, a class.

V: TRBV5-1; D: .; J: TRBJ1-2; size: once; CDR3: CASSSVAAEETNYGYTF; DNA: TGCGCCAGCAGCTCAGTCGCGGCGGAGGAAACTAACTATGGCTACACCTTC
V: TRBV4-2; D: TRBD1; J: TRBJ2-7; size: once; CDR3: CASSRDRGYEQYF; DNA: TGTGCCAGCAGCAGGGACAGGGGCTACGAGCAGTACTTC
V: TRBV5-1; D: .; J: TRBJ1-1; size: .; CDR3: CASSFTGNTEAFF; DNA: TGCGCCAGCAGCTTTACGGGGAACACTGAAGCTTTCTTT
V: TRBV18; D: .; J: TRBJ1-5; size: .; CDR3: CASSPREQADQPQHF; DNA: TGTGCCAGCTCACCCCGCGAGCAGGCGGATCAGCCCCAGCATTTT
V: TRBV6-5; D: .; J: TRBJ2-1; size: .; CDR3: CASSYSGGISYNEQFF; DNA: TGTGCCAGCAGTTACTCGGGCGGAATCTCCTACAATGAGCAGTTCTTC
V: TRBV9; D: .; J: TRBJ1-3; size: .; CDR3: CASSVVAAYNSGNTIYF; DNA: TGTGCCAGCAGCGTAGTCGCAGCCTATAACTCTGGAAACACCATATATTTT
V: TRBV5-6; D: .; J: TRBJ1-1; size: .; CDR3: CASSLEGLNTEAFF; DNA: TGTGCCAGCAGCTTAGAGGGATTGAACACTGAAGCTTTCTTT
V: TRBV18; D: .; J: TRBJ1-1; size: .; CDR3: CASSRPGMTSGAFF; DNA: TGTGCCAGCTCACGCCCGGGTATGACTTCTGGAGCTTTCTTT
V: TRBV28; D: .; J: TRBJ2-3; size: .; CDR3: CASKKSTDTQYF; DNA: TGTGCCAGCAAGAAGAGCACAGATACGCAGTATTTT
V: TRBV5-1; D: TRBD2; J: TRBJ2-3; size: once; CDR3: CASSSGGTSGSDTQYF; DNA: TGCGCCAGCAGCTCGGGCGGGACTAGCGGGAGTGATACGCAGTATTTT
V: TRBV9; D: TRBD2; J: TRBJ2-1; size: .; CDR3: CASSVGGSYNEQFF; DNA: TGTGCCAGCAGCGTTGGCGGGAGTTACAATGAGCAGTTCTTC
V: TRBV18; D: .; J: TRBJ1-5; size: once; CDR3: CASSQGFTQPQHF; DNA: TGTGCCAGCTCACAGGGTTTTACTCAGCCCCAGCATTTT
V: TRBV5-6; D: TRBD2; J: TRBJ2-1; size: .; CDR3: CASSSTPLAGVYNEQFF; DNA: TGTGCCAGCAGCTCTACGCCCCTAGCGGGAGTTTACAATGAGCAGTTCTTC
V: TRBV19; D: .; J: TRBJ2-6; size: .; CDR3: CASRGYSGANVLTF; DNA: TGTGCCAGTAGGGGGTACTCTGGGGCCAACGTCCTGACTTTC
V: TRBV6-6; D: .; J: TRBJ2-7; size: .; CDR3: CASRSQGRRGYEQYF; DNA: TGTGCCAGCAGGTCACAGGGCCGACGGGGCTACGAGCAGTACTTC